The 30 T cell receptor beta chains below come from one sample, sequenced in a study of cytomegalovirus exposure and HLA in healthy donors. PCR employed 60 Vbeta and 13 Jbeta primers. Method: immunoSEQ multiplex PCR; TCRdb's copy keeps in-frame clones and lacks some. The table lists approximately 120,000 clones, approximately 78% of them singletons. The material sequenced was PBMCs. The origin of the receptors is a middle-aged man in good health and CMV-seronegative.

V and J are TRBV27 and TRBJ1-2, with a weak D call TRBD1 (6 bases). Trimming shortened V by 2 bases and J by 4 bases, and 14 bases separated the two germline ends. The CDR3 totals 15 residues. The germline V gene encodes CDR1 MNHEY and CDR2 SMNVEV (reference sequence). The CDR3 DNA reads TGTGCCAGCAGTTTAAGCGGCGTAGGGGGCTATGGCTACACCTTC. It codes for CASSLSGVGGYGYTF.

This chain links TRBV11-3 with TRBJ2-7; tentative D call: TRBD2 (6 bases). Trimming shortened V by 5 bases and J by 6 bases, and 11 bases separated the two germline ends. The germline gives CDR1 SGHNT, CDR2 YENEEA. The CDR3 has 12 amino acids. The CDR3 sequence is CASSPGTPEQYF. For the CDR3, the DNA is TGTGCCAGCAGCCCCGGGACTCCCGAGCAGTACTTC.

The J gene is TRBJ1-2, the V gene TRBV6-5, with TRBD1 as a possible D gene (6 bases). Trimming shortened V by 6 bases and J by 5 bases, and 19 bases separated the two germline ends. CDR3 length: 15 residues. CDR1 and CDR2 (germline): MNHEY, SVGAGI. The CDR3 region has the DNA TGTGCCAGCAGCCCAGCCGCGGGGGGCCGGTATGGCTACACCTTC. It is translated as CASSPAAGGRYGYTF.

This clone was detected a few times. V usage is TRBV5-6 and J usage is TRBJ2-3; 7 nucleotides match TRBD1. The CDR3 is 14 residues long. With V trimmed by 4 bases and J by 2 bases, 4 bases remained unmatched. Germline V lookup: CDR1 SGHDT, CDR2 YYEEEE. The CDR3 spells CASSAGTDTDTQYF. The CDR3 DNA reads TGTGCCAGCAGCGCCGGGACAGACACAGATACGCAGTATTTT.

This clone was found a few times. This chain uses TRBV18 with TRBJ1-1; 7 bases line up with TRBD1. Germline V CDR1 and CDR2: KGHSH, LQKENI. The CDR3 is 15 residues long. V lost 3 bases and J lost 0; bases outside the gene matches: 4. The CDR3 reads CASSPLGQMNTEAFF. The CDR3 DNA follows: TGTGCCAGCTCACCTCTGGGACAGATGAACACTGAAGCTTTCTTT.

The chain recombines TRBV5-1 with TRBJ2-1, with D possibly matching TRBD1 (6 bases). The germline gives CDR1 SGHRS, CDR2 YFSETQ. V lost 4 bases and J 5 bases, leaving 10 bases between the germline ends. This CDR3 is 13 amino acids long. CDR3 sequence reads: CASSLGTNNEQFF. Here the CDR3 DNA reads TGCGCCAGCAGCCTGGGGACAAACAATGAGCAGTTCTTC.

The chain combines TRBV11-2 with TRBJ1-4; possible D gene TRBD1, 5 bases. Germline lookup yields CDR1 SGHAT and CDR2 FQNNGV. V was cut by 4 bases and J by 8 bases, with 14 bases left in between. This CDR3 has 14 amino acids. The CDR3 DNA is TGTGCCAGCAGCTCGTCAGGGCGGATCGAAAAACTGTTTTTT. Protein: CASSSSGRIEKLFF.

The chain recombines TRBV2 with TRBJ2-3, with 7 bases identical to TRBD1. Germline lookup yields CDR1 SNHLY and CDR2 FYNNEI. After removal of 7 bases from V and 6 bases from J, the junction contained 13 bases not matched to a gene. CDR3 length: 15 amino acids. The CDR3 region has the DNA TGTGCCAGCACGCGTAGGGGGCACTCGTTTGATACGCAGTATTTT. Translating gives CASTRRGHSFDTQYF.

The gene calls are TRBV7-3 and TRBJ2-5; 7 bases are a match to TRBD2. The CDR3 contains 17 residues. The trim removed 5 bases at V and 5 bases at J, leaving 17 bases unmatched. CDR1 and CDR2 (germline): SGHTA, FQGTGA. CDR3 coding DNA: TGTGCCAGCAGCCTCTCCCCCCGGACTAGTGGTTCCGAGACCCAGTACTTC. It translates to CASSLSPRTSGSETQYF.

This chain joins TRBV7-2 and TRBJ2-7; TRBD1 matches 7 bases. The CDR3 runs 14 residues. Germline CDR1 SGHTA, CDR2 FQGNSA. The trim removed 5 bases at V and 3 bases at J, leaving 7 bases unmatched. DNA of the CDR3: TGTGCCAGCAGCCGCGGACAGGATTACTACGAGCAGTACTTC. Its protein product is CASSRGQDYYEQYF.

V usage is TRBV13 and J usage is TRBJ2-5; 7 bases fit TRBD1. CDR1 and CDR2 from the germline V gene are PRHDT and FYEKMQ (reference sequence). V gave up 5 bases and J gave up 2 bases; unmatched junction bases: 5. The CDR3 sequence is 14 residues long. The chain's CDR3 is CASSQQGKQETQYF. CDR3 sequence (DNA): TGTGCCAGCAGCCAACAGGGGAAACAAGAGACCCAGTACTTC.

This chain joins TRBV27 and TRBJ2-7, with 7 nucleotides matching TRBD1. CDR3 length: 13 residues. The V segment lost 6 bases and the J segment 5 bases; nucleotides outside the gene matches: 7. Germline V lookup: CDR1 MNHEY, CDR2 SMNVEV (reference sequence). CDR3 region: CASRKGQTHEQYF. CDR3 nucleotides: TGTGCCAGCAGAAAGGGACAGACCCACGAGCAGTACTTC.

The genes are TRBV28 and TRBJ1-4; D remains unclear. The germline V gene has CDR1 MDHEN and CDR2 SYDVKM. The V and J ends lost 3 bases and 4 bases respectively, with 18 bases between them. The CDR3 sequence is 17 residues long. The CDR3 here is CASSFLGGRLYNEKLFF. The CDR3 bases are TGTGCCAGCAGTTTCTTGGGAGGCCGACTGTATAATGAAAAACTGTTTTTT.

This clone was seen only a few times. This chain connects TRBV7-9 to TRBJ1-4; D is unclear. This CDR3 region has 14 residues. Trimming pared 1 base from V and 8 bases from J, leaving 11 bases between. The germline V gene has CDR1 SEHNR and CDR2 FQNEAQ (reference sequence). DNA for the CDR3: TGTGCCAGCAGCTTAGATATGGCCGGGGAAAAACTGTTTTTT. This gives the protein CASSLDMAGEKLFF.

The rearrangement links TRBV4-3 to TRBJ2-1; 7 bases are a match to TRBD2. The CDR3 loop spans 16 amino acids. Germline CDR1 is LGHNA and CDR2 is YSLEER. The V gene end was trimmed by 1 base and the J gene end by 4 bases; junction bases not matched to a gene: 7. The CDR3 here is CASSQVTGGGYNEQFF. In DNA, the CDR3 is TGCGCCAGCAGCCAAGTCACCGGCGGGGGTTACAATGAGCAGTTCTTC.

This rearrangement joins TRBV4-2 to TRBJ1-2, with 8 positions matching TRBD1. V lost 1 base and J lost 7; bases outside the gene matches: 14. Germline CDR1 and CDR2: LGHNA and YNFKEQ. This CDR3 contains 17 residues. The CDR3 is CASSQVSLGQGHRGYTF. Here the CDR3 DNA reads TGTGCCAGCAGCCAAGTTTCCTTAGGACAGGGCCACCGTGGCTACACCTTC.

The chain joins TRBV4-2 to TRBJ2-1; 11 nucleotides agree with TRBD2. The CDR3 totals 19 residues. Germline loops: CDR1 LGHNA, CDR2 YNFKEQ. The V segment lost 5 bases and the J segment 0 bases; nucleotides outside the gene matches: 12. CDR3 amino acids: CASSARLAGGLSSYNEQFF. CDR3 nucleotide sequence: TGTGCCAGCAGCGCGCGTCTAGCGGGGGGCCTAAGCTCCTACAATGAGCAGTTCTTC.

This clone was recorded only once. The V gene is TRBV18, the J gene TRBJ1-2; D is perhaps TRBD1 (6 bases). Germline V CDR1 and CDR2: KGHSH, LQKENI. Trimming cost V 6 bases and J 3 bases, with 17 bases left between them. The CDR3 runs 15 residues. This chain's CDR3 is CASSAGTRTYYGYTF. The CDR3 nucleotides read TGTGCCAGCTCCGCCGGGACAAGAACCTACTATGGCTACACCTTC.

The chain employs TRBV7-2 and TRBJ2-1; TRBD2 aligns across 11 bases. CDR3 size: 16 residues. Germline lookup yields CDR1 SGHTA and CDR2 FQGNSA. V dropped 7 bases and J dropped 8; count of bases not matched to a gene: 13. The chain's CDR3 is CASTKTSGEVFYEQFF. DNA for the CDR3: TGTGCCAGCACCAAGACTAGCGGGGAGGTGTTTTATGAGCAGTTCTTC.

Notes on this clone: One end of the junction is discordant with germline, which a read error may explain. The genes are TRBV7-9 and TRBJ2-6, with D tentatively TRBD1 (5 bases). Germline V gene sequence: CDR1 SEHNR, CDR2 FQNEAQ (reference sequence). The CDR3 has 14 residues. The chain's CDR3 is CSSSHSGRANVLTF. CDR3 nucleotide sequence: TGTTCCAGCAGCCACTCAGGGAGGGCCAACGTCCTGACTTTC.

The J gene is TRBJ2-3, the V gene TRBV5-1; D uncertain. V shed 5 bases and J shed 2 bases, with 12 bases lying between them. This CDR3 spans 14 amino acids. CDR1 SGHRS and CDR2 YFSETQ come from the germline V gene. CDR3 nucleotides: TGCGCCAGCAGAGTGGGCTCTACCACAGATACGCAGTATTTT. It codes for CASRVGSTTDTQYF.

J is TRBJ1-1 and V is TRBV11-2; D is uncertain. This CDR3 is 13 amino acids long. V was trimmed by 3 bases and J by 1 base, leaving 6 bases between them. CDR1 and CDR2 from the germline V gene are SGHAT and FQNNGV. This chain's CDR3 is CASSFEGNTEAFF. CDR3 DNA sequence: TGTGCCAGCAGCTTCGAGGGGAACACTGAAGCTTTCTTT. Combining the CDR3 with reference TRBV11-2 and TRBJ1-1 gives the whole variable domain EAGVAQSPRYKIIEKRQSVAFWCNPISGHATLYWYQQILGQGPKLLIQFQNNGVVDDSQLPKDRFSAERLKGVDSTLKIQPAKLEDSAVYLCASSFEGNTEAFFGQGTRLTVV.

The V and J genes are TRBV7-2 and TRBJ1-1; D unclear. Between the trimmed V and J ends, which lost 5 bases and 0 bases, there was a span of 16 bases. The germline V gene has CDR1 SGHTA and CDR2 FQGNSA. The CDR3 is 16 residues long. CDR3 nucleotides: TGTGCCAGCAGCCAAACTCAACAGTGGATGAACACTGAAGCTTTCTTT. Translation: CASSQTQQWMNTEAFF.

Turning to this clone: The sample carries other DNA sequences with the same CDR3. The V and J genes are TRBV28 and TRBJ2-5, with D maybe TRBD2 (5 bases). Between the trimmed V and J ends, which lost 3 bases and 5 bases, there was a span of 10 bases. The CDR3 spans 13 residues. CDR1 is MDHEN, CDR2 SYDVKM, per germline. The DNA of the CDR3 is TGTGCCAGCAGTTTCTCCCAGCGGGAGACCCAGTACTTC. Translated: CASSFSQRETQYF.

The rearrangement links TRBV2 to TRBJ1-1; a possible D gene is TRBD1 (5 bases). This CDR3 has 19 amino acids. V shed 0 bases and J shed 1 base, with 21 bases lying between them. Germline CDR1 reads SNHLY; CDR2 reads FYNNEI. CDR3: CASSEALQGGSRPNTEAFF. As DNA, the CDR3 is TGTGCCAGCAGTGAAGCGCTTCAGGGAGGGAGTAGGCCGAACACTGAAGCTTTCTTT.

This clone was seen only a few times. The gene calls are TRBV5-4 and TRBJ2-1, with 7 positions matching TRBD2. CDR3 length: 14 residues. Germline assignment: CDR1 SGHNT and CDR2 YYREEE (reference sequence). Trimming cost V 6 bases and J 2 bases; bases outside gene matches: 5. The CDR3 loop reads CASTQGGAYNEQFF. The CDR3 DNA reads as TGTGCCAGCACCCAGGGAGGGGCCTACAATGAGCAGTTCTTC.

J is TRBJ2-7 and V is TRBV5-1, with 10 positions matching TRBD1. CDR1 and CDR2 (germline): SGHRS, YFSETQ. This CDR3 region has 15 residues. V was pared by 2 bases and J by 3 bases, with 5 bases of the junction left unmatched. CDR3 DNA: TGCGCCAGCAGCTTAAGACAGGGGGCGGGCTACGAGCAGTACTTC. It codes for CASSLRQGAGYEQYF. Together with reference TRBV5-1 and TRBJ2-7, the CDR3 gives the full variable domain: KAGVTQTPRYLIKTRGQQVTLSCSPISGHRSVSWYQQTPGQGLQFLFEYFSETQRNKGNFPGRFSGRQFSNSRSEMNVSTLELGDSALYLCASSLRQGAGYEQYFGPGTRLTVT.

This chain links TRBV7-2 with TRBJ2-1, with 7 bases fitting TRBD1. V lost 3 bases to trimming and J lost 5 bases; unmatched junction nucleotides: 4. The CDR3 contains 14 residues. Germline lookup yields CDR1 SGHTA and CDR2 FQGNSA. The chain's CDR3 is CASSFRDSNNEQFF. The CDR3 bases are TGTGCCAGCAGCTTCCGGGACAGCAACAATGAGCAGTTCTTC. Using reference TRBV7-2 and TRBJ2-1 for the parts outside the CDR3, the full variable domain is GAGVSQSPSNKVTEKGKDVELRCDPISGHTALYWYRQSLGQGLEFLIYFQGNSAPDKSGLPSDRFSAERTGGSVSTLTIQRTQQEDSAVYLCASSFRDSNNEQFFGPGTRLTVL.

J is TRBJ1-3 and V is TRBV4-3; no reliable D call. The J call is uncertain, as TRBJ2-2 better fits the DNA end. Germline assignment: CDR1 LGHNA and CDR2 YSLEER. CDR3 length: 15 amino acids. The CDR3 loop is CASSHAFANTGELFF. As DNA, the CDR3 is TGCGCCAGCAGCCACGCATTCGCGAACACCGGGGAGCTGTTTTTT.

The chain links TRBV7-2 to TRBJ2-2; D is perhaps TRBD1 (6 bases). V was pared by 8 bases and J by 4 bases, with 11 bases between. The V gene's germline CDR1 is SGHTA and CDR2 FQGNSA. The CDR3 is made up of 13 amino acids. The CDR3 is CASGGRVTGELFF. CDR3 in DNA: TGTGCCAGCGGGGGCCGAGTCACCGGGGAGCTGTTTTTT.